This entry concerns a single T cell receptor (beta chain). Its specificity is not known. The method was immunoSEQ multiplex PCR; TCRdb's version includes in-frame clones alone and lacks a portion of them. The sample consists of about 83,000 clones, roughly 85% of them appearing once. The data derive from a study of T cell responses to AZD1222 COVID-19 vaccine. The study, taken as a whole, reports: Seropositive status at baseline applied to only 5 or 6 AZD1222 recipients.

This TCR derives from an adult who received the AZD1222 COVID-19 vaccine. Sequenced material: peripheral blood, taken 28 days after the second AZD1222 dose.

CDR3 nucleotides: TGTGCCAGTTCTAATCCGGGACTAGACTACAATGAGCAGTTCTTC. Its translation is CASSNPGLDYNEQFF. The chain links TRBV19 to TRBJ2-1; 8 bases line up with TRBD2. Looked up from germline, CDR1 is LNHDA and CDR2 is SQIVND (reference sequence). This CDR3 spans 15 amino acids. With 8 bases clipped from V and 3 bases from J, the junction kept 9 bases outside the gene matches.